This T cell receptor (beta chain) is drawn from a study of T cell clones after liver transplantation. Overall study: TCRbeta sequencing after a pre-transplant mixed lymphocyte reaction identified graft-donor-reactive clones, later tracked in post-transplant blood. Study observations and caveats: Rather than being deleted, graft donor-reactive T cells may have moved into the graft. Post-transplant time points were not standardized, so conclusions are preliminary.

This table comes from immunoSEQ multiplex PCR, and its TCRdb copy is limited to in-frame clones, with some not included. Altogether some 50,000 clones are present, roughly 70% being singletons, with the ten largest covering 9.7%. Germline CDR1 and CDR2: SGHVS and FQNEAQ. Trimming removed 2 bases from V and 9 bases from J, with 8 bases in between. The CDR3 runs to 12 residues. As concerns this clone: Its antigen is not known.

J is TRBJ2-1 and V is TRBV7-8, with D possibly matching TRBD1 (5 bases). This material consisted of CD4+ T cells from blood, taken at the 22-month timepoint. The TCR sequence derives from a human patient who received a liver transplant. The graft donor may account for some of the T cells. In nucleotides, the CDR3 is TGTGCCAGCAGCTTATTTAGGGGTGAGCAGTTCTTC. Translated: CASSLFRGEQFF.